Listed here are 8 T cell receptor beta chains from one sample, sequenced in a study of T-cell memory formation after mild COVID-19. A single record per CDR3 protein comes from TCRdb applying MiXCR to the 5' RACE reads. This table holds approximately 450,000 distinct CDR3 sequences, approximately 18% found once. Sequencing used PBMCs or a T cell subset sorted from them (not recorded which). The source of these receptors is an adult woman who had mild COVID-19 (a few samples of this study predate the infection). Cell type and time point are not known.

The rearrangement joins TRBV5-1 to TRBJ2-5, with 13 positions matching TRBD2. Germline lookup yields CDR1 SGHRS and CDR2 YFSETQ. The CDR3 has 16 amino acids. Germline trimming cut 1 base from V and 5 bases from J; bases unmatched to any gene: 5. The CDR3 coding sequence is TGCGCCAGCAGCTTGACTAGCGGGGGGGCCGCGGAGACCCAGTACTTC. Translating it yields CASSLTSGGAAETQYF.

The table lists this clonotype with a few counts. V is TRBV4-1 and J is TRBJ2-1; no reliable D call. The germline V gene encodes CDR1 MGHRA and CDR2 YSYEKL. V lost 2 bases to trimming and J lost 4 bases, with 12 bases between them. This CDR3 spans 15 amino acids. The CDR3 here is CASSQPRQAYNEQFF. CDR3 DNA sequence: TGCGCCAGCAGCCAACCCCGCCAGGCATACAATGAGCAGTTCTTC.

V gene TRBV7-9 combines with J gene TRBJ2-5; maybe TRBD1 (5 bases). Trimming took off 1 base at V and 2 bases at J, with 11 bases between the two ends. CDR1 is SEHNR, CDR2 FQNEAQ, per germline (reference sequence). The CDR3 loop spans 15 amino acids. In DNA, the CDR3 is TGTGCCAGCAGCTTAGTAGAGACAGCTCAAGAGACCCAGTACTTC. This gives the protein CASSLVETAQETQYF.

This chain connects TRBV7-3 to TRBJ2-3, with 15 bases lining up with TRBD2. Germline assignment: CDR1 SGHTA and CDR2 FQGTGA. This CDR3 has 17 amino acids. The J segment lost 5 bases and the V segment lost 3 bases, leaving 6 bases of the junction unmatched. The CDR3 here is CASSLGTSGGHVDTQYF. Written as DNA, the CDR3 is TGTGCCAGCAGCTTGGGGACTAGCGGGGGGCATGTAGATACGCAGTATTTT.

The table lists this clonotype with a count of one. The chain recombines TRBV11-3 with TRBJ2-2; no firm D call. Germline V gene data show CDR1 as SGHNT and CDR2 as YENEEA. There are 12 residues in the CDR3. V lost 3 bases to trimming and J lost 7 bases, with 6 bases between them. The CDR3 region is CASSFDDGELFF. The CDR3 coding sequence is TGTGCCAGCAGCTTCGATGACGGGGAGCTGTTTTTT.

This clonotype has only a few counts. The J gene is TRBJ2-7, the V gene TRBV28, with no clear D. Per germline, CDR1 MDHEN and CDR2 SYDVKM. The V and J ends lost 7 bases and 0 bases respectively, with 13 bases between them. The CDR3 covers 14 residues. The CDR3 protein is CASKEPYTSYEQYF. The CDR3 DNA sequence: TGTGCCAGCAAGGAACCATATACCTCCTACGAGCAGTACTTC.

The table lists this clonotype with a few counts. CDR3 nucleotide sequence: TGCAGTGCTAGGGGCGGGGGGTCAGATACGCAGTATTTT. Translation: CSARGGGSDTQYF. The chain employs TRBV20-1 and TRBJ2-3; 8 bases line up with TRBD2. CDR1 is DFQATT and CDR2 is SNEGSKA in the germline V gene (reference sequence). After removal of 3 bases from V and 4 bases from J, the junction contained 3 bases not matched to a gene. The CDR3 extends over 13 amino acids.

J is TRBJ1-2 and V is TRBV12-3 or TRBV12-4; unclear D gene. This CDR3 spans 16 amino acids. V lost 2 bases, J lost 3 bases, and 16 bases lay in between. CDR3 loop: CASSLMGTASDYGYTF. DNA for the CDR3: TGTGCCAGCAGTTTAATGGGAACAGCCTCCGACTATGGCTACACCTTC.